This T cell receptor beta chain was identified during a study of blood T cell repertoires in COVID-19. CDR3 length equals 15 residues. Germline values: CDR1 LNHDA, CDR2 SQIVND (reference sequence). Trimming took 1 base from V and 6 from J; bases not matched to a gene: 6. Sequencing was performed with immunoSEQ multiplex PCR; in TCRdb, only in-frame clones are kept and a portion is missing. The table shows 40,000 to 55,000 clones, with about 83% occurring only once. The chain carries TRBV19 and TRBJ1-5; 7 positions agree with TRBD1. Material for sequencing was peripheral blood. This TCR came from a human donor in a cohort sampled during active COVID-19. This CDR3 is CASSIATGVVQPQHF. DNA of the CDR3: TGTGCCAGTAGTATAGCCACAGGGGTGGTTCAGCCCCAGCATTTT.